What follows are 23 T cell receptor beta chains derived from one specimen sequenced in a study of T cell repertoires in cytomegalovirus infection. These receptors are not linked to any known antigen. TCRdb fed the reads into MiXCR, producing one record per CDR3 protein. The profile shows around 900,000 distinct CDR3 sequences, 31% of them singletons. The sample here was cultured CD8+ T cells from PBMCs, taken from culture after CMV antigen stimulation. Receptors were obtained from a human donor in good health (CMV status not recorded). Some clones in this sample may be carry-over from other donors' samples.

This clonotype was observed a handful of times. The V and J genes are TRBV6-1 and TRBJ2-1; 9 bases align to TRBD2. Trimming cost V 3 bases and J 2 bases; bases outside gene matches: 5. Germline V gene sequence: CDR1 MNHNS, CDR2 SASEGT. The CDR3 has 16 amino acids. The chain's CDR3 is CASSERGGGPYNEQFF. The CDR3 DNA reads TGTGCCAGCAGTGAGCGGGGGGGGGGACCCTACAATGAGCAGTTCTTC.

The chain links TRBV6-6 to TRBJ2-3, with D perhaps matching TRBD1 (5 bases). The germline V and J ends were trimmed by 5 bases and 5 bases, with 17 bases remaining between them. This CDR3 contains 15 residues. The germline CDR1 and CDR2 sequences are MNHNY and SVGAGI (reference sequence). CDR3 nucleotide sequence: TGTGCCAGCAGTGTCCTGCGGACCCAGGGAGATACGCAGTATTTT. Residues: CASSVLRTQGDTQYF.

CDR3: CASSERRSYEQYF. CDR3 DNA: TGTGCCAGCAGTGAAAGGAGATCCTACGAGCAGTACTTC. This chain connects TRBV6-1 to TRBJ2-7; no clear D gene. V was shortened by 2 bases and J by 1 base, with 6 bases between the two germline ends. Germline V lookup: CDR1 MNHNS, CDR2 SASEGT. This CDR3 is built from 13 residues.

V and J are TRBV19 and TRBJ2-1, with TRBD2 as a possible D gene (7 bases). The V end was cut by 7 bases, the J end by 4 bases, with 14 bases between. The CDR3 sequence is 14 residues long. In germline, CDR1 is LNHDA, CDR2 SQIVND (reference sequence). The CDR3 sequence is CASKLGGAYNEQFF. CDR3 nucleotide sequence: TGTGCCAGTAAATTGGGGGGGGCTTACAATGAGCAGTTCTTC.

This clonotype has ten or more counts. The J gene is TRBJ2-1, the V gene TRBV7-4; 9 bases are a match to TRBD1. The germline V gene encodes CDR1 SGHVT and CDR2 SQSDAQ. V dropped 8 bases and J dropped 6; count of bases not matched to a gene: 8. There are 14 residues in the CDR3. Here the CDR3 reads CASGWDRAVNEQFF. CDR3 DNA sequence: TGTGCCAGCGGTTGGGACAGGGCGGTCAATGAGCAGTTCTTC.

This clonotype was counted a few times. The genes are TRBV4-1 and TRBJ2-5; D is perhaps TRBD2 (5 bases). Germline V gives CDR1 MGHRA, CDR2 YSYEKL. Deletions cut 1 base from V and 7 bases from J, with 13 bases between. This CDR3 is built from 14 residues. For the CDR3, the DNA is TGCGCCAGCAGCCAAGGAGTGGAGGATGTGACCCAGTACTTC. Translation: CASSQGVEDVTQYF.

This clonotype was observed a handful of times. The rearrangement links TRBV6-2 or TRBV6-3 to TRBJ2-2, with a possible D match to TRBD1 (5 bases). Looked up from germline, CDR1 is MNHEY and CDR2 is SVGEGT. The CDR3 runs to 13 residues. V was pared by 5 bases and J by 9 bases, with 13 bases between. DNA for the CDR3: TGTGCCAGCAGTCTGTGGCAGGGTCGGGAGCTGTTTTTT. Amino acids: CASSLWQGRELFF.

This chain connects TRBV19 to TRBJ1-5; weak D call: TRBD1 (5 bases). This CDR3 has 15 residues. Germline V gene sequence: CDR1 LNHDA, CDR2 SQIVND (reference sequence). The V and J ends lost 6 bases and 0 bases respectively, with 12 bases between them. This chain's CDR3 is CASSGGAYSNQPQHF. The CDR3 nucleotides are TGTGCCAGTAGCGGTGGGGCGTATAGCAATCAGCCCCAGCATTTT.

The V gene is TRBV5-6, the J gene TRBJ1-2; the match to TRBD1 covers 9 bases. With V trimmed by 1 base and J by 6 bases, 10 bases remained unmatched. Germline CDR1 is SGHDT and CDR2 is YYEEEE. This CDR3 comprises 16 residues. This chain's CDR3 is CASSLSGTGRNDGYTF. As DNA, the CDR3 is TGTGCCAGCAGCTTGTCGGGGACAGGGAGGAATGATGGCTACACCTTC. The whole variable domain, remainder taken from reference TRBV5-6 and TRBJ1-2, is DAGVTQSPTHLIKTRGQQVTLRCSPKSGHDTVSWYQQALGQGPQFIFQYYEEEERQRGNFPDRFSGHQFPNYSSELNVNALLLGDSALYLCASSLSGTGRNDGYTFGSGTRLTVV.

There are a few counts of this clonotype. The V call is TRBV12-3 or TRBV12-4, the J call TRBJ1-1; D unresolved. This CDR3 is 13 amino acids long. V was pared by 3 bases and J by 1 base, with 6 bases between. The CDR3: CASSFTRNTEAFF. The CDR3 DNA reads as TGTGCCAGCAGTTTTACCAGGAACACTGAAGCTTTCTTT.

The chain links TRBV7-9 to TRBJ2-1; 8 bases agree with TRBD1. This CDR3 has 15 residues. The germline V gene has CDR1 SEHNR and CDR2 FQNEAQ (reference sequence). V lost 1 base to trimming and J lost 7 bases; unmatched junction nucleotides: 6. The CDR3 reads CASSLGGQGQNEQFF. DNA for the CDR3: TGTGCCAGCAGCTTAGGTGGACAGGGTCAAAATGAGCAGTTCTTC.

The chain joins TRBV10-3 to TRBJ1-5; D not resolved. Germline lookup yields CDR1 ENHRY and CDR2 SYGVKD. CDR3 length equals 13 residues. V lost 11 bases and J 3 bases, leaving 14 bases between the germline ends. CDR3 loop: CAPLEGINQPQHF. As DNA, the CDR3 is TGTGCCCCCCTAGAGGGTATCAATCAGCCCCAGCATTTT.

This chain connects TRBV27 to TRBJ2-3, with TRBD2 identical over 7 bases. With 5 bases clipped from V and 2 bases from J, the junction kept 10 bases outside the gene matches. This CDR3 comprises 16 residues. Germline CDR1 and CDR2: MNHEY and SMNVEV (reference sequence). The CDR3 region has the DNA TGTGCCAGCAGTCCGTCGGCGGGGGAGTACACAGATACGCAGTATTTT. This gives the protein CASSPSAGEYTDTQYF.

The CDR3 spells CASRVDPYNEQFF. The CDR3 DNA reads TGTGCCAGCAGAGTGGACCCCTACAATGAGCAGTTCTTC. The chain combines TRBV6-2 or TRBV6-3 with TRBJ2-1; D ambiguous. V was cut by 6 bases and J by 2 bases, with 8 bases left in between. There are 13 residues in the CDR3. Germline assignment: CDR1 MNHEY and CDR2 SVGEGT.

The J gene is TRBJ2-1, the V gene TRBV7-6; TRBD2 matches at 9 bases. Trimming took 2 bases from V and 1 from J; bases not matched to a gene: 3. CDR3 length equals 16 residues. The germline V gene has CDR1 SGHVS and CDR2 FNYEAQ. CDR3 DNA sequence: TGTGCCAGCAGCTTACCTAGCGGGGATTCCTACAATGAGCAGTTCTTC. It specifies CASSLPSGDSYNEQFF.

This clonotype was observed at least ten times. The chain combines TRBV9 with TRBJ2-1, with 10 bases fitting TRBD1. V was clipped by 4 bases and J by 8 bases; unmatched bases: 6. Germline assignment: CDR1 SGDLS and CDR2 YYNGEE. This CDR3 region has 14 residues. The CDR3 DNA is TGTGCCAGCAGCTCCCCCGGGACAGGGGATGAGCAGTTCTTC. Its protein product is CASSSPGTGDEQFF.

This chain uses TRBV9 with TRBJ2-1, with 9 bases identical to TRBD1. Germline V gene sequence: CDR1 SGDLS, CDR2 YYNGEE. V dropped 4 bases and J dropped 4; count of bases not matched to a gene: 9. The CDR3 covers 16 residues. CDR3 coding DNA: TGTGCCAGCAGCCTTAAGACAGGGGGGGCTTACAATGAGCAGTTCTTC. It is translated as CASSLKTGGAYNEQFF. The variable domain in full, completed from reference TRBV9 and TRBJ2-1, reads DSGVTQTPKHLITATGQRVTLRCSPRSGDLSVYWYQQSLDQGLQFLIQYYNGEERAKGNILERFSAQQFPDLHSELNLSSLELGDSALYFCASSLKTGGAYNEQFFGPGTRLTVL.

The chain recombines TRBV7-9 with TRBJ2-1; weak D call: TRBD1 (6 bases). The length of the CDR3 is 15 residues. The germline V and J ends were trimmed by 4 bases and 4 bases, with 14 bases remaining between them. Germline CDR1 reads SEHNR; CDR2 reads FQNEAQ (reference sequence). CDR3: CASSSGTTLYNEQFF. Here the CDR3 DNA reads TGTGCCAGCAGCTCAGGGACAACTTTATACAATGAGCAGTTCTTC.

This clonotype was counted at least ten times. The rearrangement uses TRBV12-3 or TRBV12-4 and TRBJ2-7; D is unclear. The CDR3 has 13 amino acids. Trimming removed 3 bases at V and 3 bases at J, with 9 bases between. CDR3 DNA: TGTGCCAGCAGTTTCGCCAAGAGCTACGAGCAGTACGTC. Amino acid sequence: CASSFAKSYEQYV.

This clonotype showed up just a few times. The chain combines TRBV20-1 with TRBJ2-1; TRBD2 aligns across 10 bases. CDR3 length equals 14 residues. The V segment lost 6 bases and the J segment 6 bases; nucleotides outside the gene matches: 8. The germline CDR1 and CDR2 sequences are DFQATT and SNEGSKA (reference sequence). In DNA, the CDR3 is TGCAGTGCACCGCTAGCGGGGGTAGGCAATGAGCAGTTCTTC. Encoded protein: CSAPLAGVGNEQFF.

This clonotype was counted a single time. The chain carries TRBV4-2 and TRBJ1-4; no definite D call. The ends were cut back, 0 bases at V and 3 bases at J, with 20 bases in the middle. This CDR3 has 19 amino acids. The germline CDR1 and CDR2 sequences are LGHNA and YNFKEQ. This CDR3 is CASSQDPTRLGVANEKLFF. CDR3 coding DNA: TGTGCCAGCAGCCAAGATCCCACGCGCTTGGGCGTAGCTAATGAAAAACTGTTTTTT.

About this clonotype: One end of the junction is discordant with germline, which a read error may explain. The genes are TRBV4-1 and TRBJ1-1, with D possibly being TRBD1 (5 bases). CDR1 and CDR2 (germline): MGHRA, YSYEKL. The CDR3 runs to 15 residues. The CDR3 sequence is CASSKDGGTNTEAFF. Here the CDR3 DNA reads TGCGCCAGCAGCAAAGACGGGGGTACGAACACTGAAGCTTTCTTT.

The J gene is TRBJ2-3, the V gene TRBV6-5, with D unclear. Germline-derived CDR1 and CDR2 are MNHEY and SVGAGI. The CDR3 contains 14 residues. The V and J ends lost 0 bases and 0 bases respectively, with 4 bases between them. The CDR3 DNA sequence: TGTGCCAGCAGTTACTCGGCGAGCACAGATACGCAGTATTTT. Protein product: CASSYSASTDTQYF.